A selection of T cell receptor beta chains follows, all from one sample in a study of blood T cell repertoires in COVID-19. The method was immunoSEQ multiplex PCR; TCRdb's version includes in-frame clones alone and lacks a portion of them. Among 150,000 or so clones listed, roughly nine tenths were seen once. The source material was PBMCs or T cells enriched from blood (not recorded which). The receptors were gathered from a human donor with acute COVID-19. The donor label of this sample is uncertain. The CDR3 runs from the conserved cysteine through the conserved F or W. A D gene is named only where the DNA matches it firmly. The size field is filled for only some rows; it gives once, few, many or a size class.

j_gene,d_gene,abundance,v_gene,CDR3nt,CDR3aa
TRBJ1-1,.,once,TRBV12-3/TRBV12-4,TGTGCCAGCAGCCCTACCATGAACACTGAAGCTTTCTTT,CASSPTMNTEAFF
TRBJ1-3,.,.,TRBV4-1,TGCGCCAGCAGCCAACCTAGACAAGGGGCTGGAAACACCATATATTTT,CASSQPRQGAGNTIYF
TRBJ2-4,.,.,TRBV10-3,TGTGCCATCAGTGGGGGACGGAAGGGGGACATTCAGTACTTC,CAISGGRKGDIQYF
TRBJ1-2,TRBD1,.,TRBV10-3,TGTGCCATCAGTGATCAGGGGGGAAGGGCTGGCTACACCTTC,CAISDQGGRAGYTF
TRBJ2-2,.,.,TRBV10-3,TGTGCCATCAGTGGAAGGGAGGCCGGGGAGCTGTTTTTT,CAISGREAGELFF
TRBJ2-3,TRBD2,.,TRBV4-1,TGCGCCAGCAGCGCCCTAGCGGGGCGTCCCACAGATACGCAGTATTTT,CASSALAGRPTDTQYF
TRBJ2-5,.,.,TRBV4-1,TGCGCCAGCAGCCAAGGAAGGACTCCGGGAGAGACCCAGTACTTC,CASSQGRTPGETQYF
TRBJ1-1,.,few,TRBV4-1,TGCGCCAGCAGCCAAGGTTCGTGGCTCCTGCCGAACACTGAAGCTTTCTTT,CASSQGSWLLPNTEAFF
TRBJ1-5,.,many,TRBV9,TGTGCCAGCAGCGAAGGCCTTACAGGACCCCAGCATTTT,CASSEGLTGPQHF
TRBJ1-1,TRBD1,.,TRBV19,TGTGCCAGTAGTAGTACCGGGACAGGGATGGCTTTCTTT,CASSSTGTGMAFF
TRBJ1-1,.,.,TRBV6-5,TGTGCCAGCAGTTACTCCGGACAGCCCCGGCGGGAAGCTTTCTTT,CASSYSGQPRREAFF
TRBJ2-7,.,.,TRBV20-1,TGCAGTGCTAGTGGTGGAGGGGGCAGGGTCTACGAGCAGTACTTC,CSASGGGGRVYEQYF
TRBJ1-6,.,.,TRBV10-3,TGTGCCATTAAGGATCAGGGGTATAATTCACCCCTCCACTTT,CAIKDQGYNSPLHF
TRBJ2-5,TRBD1,.,TRBV5-1,TGCGCCAGCAGCTCGGGACAGGGTCAAGAGACCCAGTACTTC,CASSSGQGQETQYF
TRBJ1-1,TRBD1,.,TRBV14,TGTGCCAGCAGCCAAGGGGACAGGGATCCGAACACTGAAGCTTTCTTT,CASSQGDRDPNTEAFF
TRBJ1-1,.,.,TRBV27,TGTGCCAGCAGTTTTAGTCGGACAGTAGCTACTGAAGCTTTCTTT,CASSFSRTVATEAFF
TRBJ1-5,.,once,TRBV3-1/TRBV3-2,TGTGCCAGCAGCCAAGCCGTACAGTCTAATCAGCCCCAGCATTTT,CASSQAVQSNQPQHF
TRBJ2-7,TRBD1,.,TRBV7-2,TGTGCCAGCAGCTTAGGGACAGGGGAATACGAGCAGTACTTC,CASSLGTGEYEQYF
TRBJ2-3,TRBD2,.,TRBV11-2,TGTGCCAGCAGCTTAGATCCCGGACTAGCGGGGAAAGCGCAGTATTTT,CASSLDPGLAGKAQYF
TRBJ1-3,.,once,TRBV24-1,TGTGCCACCAGTGATTTTTTATCTGGAAACACCATATATTTT,CATSDFLSGNTIYF
TRBJ2-7,.,.,TRBV10-3,TGTGCCATCAGGGCTAGCCGTCAGAGCTCCTACGAGCAGTACTTC,CAIRASRQSSYEQYF
TRBJ1-2,.,.,TRBV6-5,TGTGCCAGCAGTTACTCTACATACAACTATGGCTACACCTTC,CASSYSTYNYGYTF
TRBJ1-2,.,once,TRBV19,TGTGCCAGTAGTCCCCAGGGATACTATGGCTACACCTTC,CASSPQGYYGYTF
TRBJ1-4,.,.,TRBV7-9,TGTGCCAGCAGCCGTACAGGGTCTAATGAAAAACTGTTTTTT,CASSRTGSNEKLFF
TRBJ1-1,.,.,TRBV6-5,TGTGCCAGCAGGAGACAAACAAACACTGAAGCTTTCTTT,CASRRQTNTEAFF
TRBJ1-5,.,.,TRBV19,TGTGCCAGTAGTCTCAGGGGCCCGACATATCATAGCAATCAGCCCCAGCATTTT,CASSLRGPTYHSNQPQHF
TRBJ1-2,.,.,TRBV7-3,TGTGCCAGCAGCTTAGGAGGGGACGGCTATGGCTACACCTTC,CASSLGGDGYGYTF
TRBJ2-5,TRBD2,.,TRBV19,TGTGCCAGTAGTCTTTGGGGGGGAGAGACCCAGTACTTC,CASSLWGGETQYF
TRBJ1-2,.,.,TRBV19,TGTGCCAGTACCATCCTTCTCTCAGGGTTC,CASTILLSGF